The 16 T cell receptor beta chains below were found in one sample sequenced in a study of cytomegalovirus exposure and HLA in healthy donors (dated by TCRdb to the late 2010s). Library preparation was by the immunoSEQ multiplex PCR assay. For the multiplex PCR, a mixture combining 60 forward primers for TCR Vbeta segments and 13 reverse primers for TCR Jbeta segments was used. TCRdb holds this immuneACCESS table with in-frame rearrangements only. Some clones are missing; in checked studies, unresolved V genes explain under half, and the rest has no known cause. This sample lists over 150,000 clones; roughly 84% were detected once. The ten largest clones take up about 2.4% of the sample. Sequencing was carried out using PBMCs. The receptors were gathered from a man aged 25 to 40 in good health and CMV-seropositive.

The chain carries TRBV2 and TRBJ2-7, with D tentatively TRBD2 (6 bases). Trimming cost V 4 bases and J 2 bases, with 15 bases left between them. The CDR3 runs to 15 residues. Germline V gives CDR1 SNHLY, CDR2 FYNNEI. This chain's CDR3 is CASSARDSNAYEQYV. The DNA of the CDR3 is TGTGCCAGCAGTGCAAGGGACTCGAACGCCTACGAGCAGTACGTC.

The chain employs TRBV4-3 and TRBJ2-1, with TRBD2 matching over 14 bases. Germline loops: CDR1 LGHNA, CDR2 YSLEER. This CDR3 is 15 amino acids long. V gave up 6 bases and J gave up 9 bases; unmatched junction bases: 7. CDR3 nucleotide sequence: TGCGCCAGCAGTCCCCGACTAGCGGGAGGGATTGAGCAGTTCTTC. This encodes CASSPRLAGGIEQFF.

The V call is TRBV15, the J call TRBJ2-1; possibly TRBD1 for D (5 bases). Germline CDR1 and CDR2: LNHNV and YYDKDF (reference sequence). This CDR3 is built from 17 residues. Trimming took off 1 base at V and 5 bases at J, with 18 bases between the two ends. The DNA for the CDR3 is TGTGCCACCAGCAGAGTAAGGGGCCTAGTAATCGACAATGAGCAGTTCTTC. Protein product: CATSRVRGLVIDNEQFF. The full variable domain, completed using reference TRBV15 and TRBJ2-1, is DAMVIQNPRYQVTQFGKPVTLSCSQTLNHNVMYWYQQKSSQAPKLLFHYYDKDFNNEADTPDNFQSRRPNTSFCFLDIRSPGLGDTAMYLCATSRVRGLVIDNEQFFGPGTRLTVL.

J is TRBJ2-2 and V is TRBV7-2; 9 bases agree with TRBD1. From germline, CDR1 is SGHTA and CDR2 FQGNSA. The trim removed 7 bases at V and 5 bases at J, leaving 5 bases unmatched. CDR3 size: 14 residues. DNA of the CDR3: TGTGCCAGCAACGTCGGGACAGGGACCGGGGAGCTGTTTTTT. This codes for CASNVGTGTGELFF.

CDR3 sequence reads: CASSQPLGVNTEAFF. The CDR3 DNA reads TGTGCCAGCAGCCAACCCCTAGGGGTGAACACTGAAGCTTTCTTT. J is TRBJ1-1 and V is TRBV11-2; a weak D match, TRBD1 (5 bases). The CDR3 covers 15 residues. Germline-derived CDR1 and CDR2 are SGHAT and FQNNGV. With 5 bases removed from V and 0 bases from J, the gap between germline ends came to 13 bases.

The V call is TRBV5-1, the J call TRBJ2-5; D perhaps matches TRBD1 (6 bases). Trimming cost V 4 bases and J 5 bases, with 15 bases left between them. Germline CDR1 is SGHRS and CDR2 is YFSETQ. This CDR3 contains 14 residues. For the CDR3, the DNA is TGCGCCAGCAGCCCCAGCACAGGGTCGGAGACCCAGTACTTC. Its translation: CASSPSTGSETQYF. Supplemented by reference TRBV5-1 and TRBJ2-5, the full variable domain reads KAGVTQTPRYLIKTRGQQVTLSCSPISGHRSVSWYQQTPGQGLQFLFEYFSETQRNKGNFPGRFSGRQFSNSRSEMNVSTLELGDSALYLCASSPSTGSETQYFGPGTRLLVL.

This clone was counted a single time. The chain has TRBV29-1 and TRBJ2-1, with D uncertain. Germline CDR1 SQVTM, CDR2 ANQGSEA. V was cut by 4 bases and J by 10 bases, with 11 bases left in between. This CDR3 contains 11 residues. The CDR3 here is CSVAFTTEQFF. CDR3 sequence (DNA): TGCAGCGTTGCCTTTACTACGGAGCAGTTCTTC.

The V gene is TRBV5-1, the J gene TRBJ2-3, with 13 positions matching TRBD2. The germline CDR1 and CDR2 sequences are SGHRS and YFSETQ. J was trimmed by 4 bases and V by 3 bases; bases with no gene match: 5. The CDR3 extends over 16 amino acids. The CDR3 spells CASSSGLAGEADTQYF. The CDR3 DNA is TGCGCCAGCAGCTCCGGACTAGCGGGAGAGGCAGATACGCAGTATTTT.

The chain couples TRBV11-2 to TRBJ2-3; D gene ambiguous. The CDR3 totals 13 residues. V was shortened by 2 bases and J by 5 bases, with 8 bases between the two germline ends. Germline CDR1 is SGHAT and CDR2 is FQNNGV. The CDR3: CASSLRPGDTQYF. The CDR3 DNA reads TGTGCCAGCAGCTTACGTCCGGGAGATACGCAGTATTTT.

The V call is TRBV7-6, the J call TRBJ2-5, with 10 bases aligning to TRBD2. Germline V lookup: CDR1 SGHVS, CDR2 FNYEAQ. Losses at the gene ends were 0 bases for V and 5 bases for J; bases not matched to a gene: 12. The CDR3 covers 18 residues. As DNA, the CDR3 is TGTGCCAGCAGCTTAGCTACTAGCGGGATAGGGGTTTCGGAGACCCAGTACTTC. Amino acid sequence: CASSLATSGIGVSETQYF.

The V call is TRBV7-9, the J call TRBJ1-1, with D maybe TRBD1 (6 bases). Trimming took off 3 bases at V and 0 bases at J, with 8 bases between the two ends. In germline, CDR1 is SEHNR, CDR2 FQNEAQ (reference sequence). This CDR3 has 14 residues. As DNA, the CDR3 is TGTGCCAGCAGCTTGAAGGGGGTGAACACTGAAGCTTTCTTT. Translating it yields CASSLKGVNTEAFF.

V is TRBV7-9 and J is TRBJ1-1; a weak D match, TRBD1 (6 bases). The CDR3 contains 17 residues. The V end lost 3 bases, the J end lost 7 bases, and 24 bases lay between the germline ends. Germline CDR1 is SEHNR and CDR2 is FQNEAQ (reference sequence). In nucleotides, the CDR3 is TGTGCCAGCAGCTTCGGGACATTTTCCGGTGATGGTGTTGAAGCTTTCTTT. It is translated as CASSFGTFSGDGVEAFF.

Here the CDR3 reads CASSLVAGGAAEQYF. CDR3 nucleotides: TGTGCCAGCAGCTTAGTAGCAGGGGGCGCGGCCGAGCAGTACTTC. This chain links TRBV11-3 with TRBJ2-5, with 8 bases identical to TRBD1. The J call may be faulty, since TRBJ2-7 better matches the DNA end. Looked up from germline, CDR1 is SGHNT and CDR2 is YENEEA. The CDR3 is 15 amino acids.

The chain has TRBV4-2 and TRBJ2-7; the match to TRBD1 covers 8 bases. This CDR3 has 16 residues. With 4 bases clipped from V and 3 bases from J, the junction kept 11 bases outside the gene matches. The germline gives CDR1 LGHNA, CDR2 YNFKEQ. The CDR3 region has the DNA TGTGCCAGCAGCCCTCTCACGGTGGACAGGGACTACGAGCAGTACTTC. Its translation is CASSPLTVDRDYEQYF.

Details on this clone: Other DNA sequences within the sample encode an identical CDR3. CDR3 in DNA: TGTGCCAGCTCACCCGACAGGGCGAACTATGGCTACACCTTC. Translation: CASSPDRANYGYTF. The rearrangement uses TRBV18 and TRBJ1-2, with 7 bases lining up with TRBD1. This CDR3 comprises 14 residues. CDR1 and CDR2 from the germline V gene are KGHSH and LQKENI. Losses at the gene ends were 3 bases for V and 2 bases for J; bases not matched to a gene: 3.

This clone is a singleton in its sample. The V and J genes are TRBV2 and TRBJ2-5; D is perhaps TRBD2 (6 bases). There are 14 residues in the CDR3. The V end lost 4 bases, the J end lost 5 bases, and 14 bases lay between the germline ends. Germline CDR1 reads SNHLY; CDR2 reads FYNNEI. This CDR3 reads CASSGPGEVETQYF. DNA of the CDR3: TGTGCCAGCAGTGGCCCGGGAGAGGTGGAGACCCAGTACTTC.